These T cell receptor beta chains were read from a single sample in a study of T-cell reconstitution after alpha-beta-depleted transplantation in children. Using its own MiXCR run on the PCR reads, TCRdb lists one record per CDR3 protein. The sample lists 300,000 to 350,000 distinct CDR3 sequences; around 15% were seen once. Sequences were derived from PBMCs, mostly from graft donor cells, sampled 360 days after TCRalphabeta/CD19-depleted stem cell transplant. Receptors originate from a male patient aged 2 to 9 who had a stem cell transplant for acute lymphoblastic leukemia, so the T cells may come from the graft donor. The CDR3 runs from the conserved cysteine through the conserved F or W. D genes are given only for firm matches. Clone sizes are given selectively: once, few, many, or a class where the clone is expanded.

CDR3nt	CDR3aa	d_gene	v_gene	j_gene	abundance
TGTGCCAGCAGGACCGGGCCCTCGCCTAGCAATCAGCCCCAGCATTTT	CASRTGPSPSNQPQHF	NA	TRBV5-6	TRBJ1-5	NA
TGTGCCAGCAGTTTAGGGTTGCTGGGCGGATCCTACGAGCAGTACTTC	CASSLGLLGGSYEQYF	NA	TRBV12-3/TRBV12-4	TRBJ2-7	NA
TGTGCCAGCAGACAGGGGGCTTCCACCGGGGAGCTGTTTTTT	CASRQGASTGELFF	TRBD1	TRBV6-1	TRBJ2-2	NA
TGTGCCACCGCAGACAGGGCAGGCTATGGCTACACCTTC	CATADRAGYGYTF	TRBD1	TRBV24-1	TRBJ1-2	many
TGTGCCAGCAGCTCCGGGACTAGCGGGAGCTGGGAGACCCAGTACTTC	CASSSGTSGSWETQYF	TRBD2	TRBV7-9	TRBJ2-5	many
TGTGCCAGCAGCTTGGACTATTTGAACACTGAAGCTTTCTTT	CASSLDYLNTEAFF	NA	TRBV5-5	TRBJ1-1	NA
TGTGCCAGCAGCTTAGAAGGGACTAGCGGATACCAAGAGACCCAGTACTTC	CASSLEGTSGYQETQYF	TRBD2	TRBV11-2	TRBJ2-5	few
TGTGCCAGCAGTTGGAAGTCTACCGACTACGAGCAGTACTTC	CASSWKSTDYEQYF	NA	TRBV12-3/TRBV12-4	TRBJ2-7	few
TGTGCCAGCAGCTTAGCGAGTTTGGGCAAAAACATTCAGTACTTC	CASSLASLGKNIQYF	NA	TRBV7-2	TRBJ2-4	NA
TGTGCCAGCAGCTCGACATGGACTAGCGGGAGCACAGATACGCAGTATTTT	CASSSTWTSGSTDTQYF	TRBD2	TRBV7-2	TRBJ2-3	NA
TGTGCCAGCAGCCTCGGACAGGGCCCTACTGAAGCTTTCTTT	CASSLGQGPTEAFF	TRBD1	TRBV9	TRBJ1-1	few
TGTGCCAGCAGCTTAGTAGGGAGCCTCTACAATGAGCAGTTCTTC	CASSLVGSLYNEQFF	NA	TRBV7-8	TRBJ2-1	few
TGTGCCAGCAGTCTAGGGTTGGGTTTTAAGGACAATGAGCAGTTCTTC	CASSLGLGFKDNEQFF	NA	TRBV7-6	TRBJ2-1	NA
TGCGCCAGCAGCTTGGTGGTAAAAGAGACCCAGTACTTC	CASSLVVKETQYF	NA	TRBV5-1	TRBJ2-5	many
TGTGCCAGCAGTCCGGAAACTCGCTCCTACGAGCAGTACTTC	CASSPETRSYEQYF	NA	TRBV12-3/TRBV12-4	TRBJ2-7	NA
TGCGCCAGCAGTGAGTCTGGACTAGCCTACAATGAGCAGTTCTTC	CASSESGLAYNEQFF	TRBD2	TRBV10-1	TRBJ2-1	many
TGTGCCAGCAGCTCACCAGGGACAGGGTTGGATGGCTACACCTTC	CASSSPGTGLDGYTF	TRBD1	TRBV7-9	TRBJ1-2	NA